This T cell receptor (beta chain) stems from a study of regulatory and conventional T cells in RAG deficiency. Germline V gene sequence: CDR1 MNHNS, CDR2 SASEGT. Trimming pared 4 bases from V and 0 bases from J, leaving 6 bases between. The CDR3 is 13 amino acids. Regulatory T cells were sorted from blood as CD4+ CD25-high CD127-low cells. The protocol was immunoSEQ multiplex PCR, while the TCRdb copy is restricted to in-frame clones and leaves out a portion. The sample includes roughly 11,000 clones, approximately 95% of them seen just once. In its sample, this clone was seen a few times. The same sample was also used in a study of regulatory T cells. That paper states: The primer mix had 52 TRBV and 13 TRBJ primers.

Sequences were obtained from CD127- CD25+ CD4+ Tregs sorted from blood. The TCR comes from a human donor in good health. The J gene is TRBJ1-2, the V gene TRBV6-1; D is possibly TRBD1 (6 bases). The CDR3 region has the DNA TGTGCCAGCAGTGGGACAGCTAACTATGGCTACACCTTC. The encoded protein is CASSGTANYGYTF.